This is a list of T cell receptor beta chains from one sample in a study of blood T cells in healthy people across ages. TCRdb used MiXCR to reprocess the 5' RACE reads, holding one entry per CDR3 protein. The table has 800,000 to 950,000 distinct CDR3 sequences, 35% to 40% seen once. Source material: blood. These receptor sequences come from a man between 18 and 29 years old in good health. Both conserved end residues are part of each CDR3. A D gene is named only where the DNA matches it firmly. Size is stated for part of the rows, as once, few or many counts, or as a class when the clone is expanded.

J | D | V | size | CDR3 | DNA
TRBJ2-5 | NA | TRBV5-1 | once | CAGSSELQETQYF | TGCGCCGGCAGCTCAGAGTTACAAGAGACCCAGTACTTC
TRBJ2-3 | NA | TRBV10-3 | many | CAISESRTESTDTQYF | TGTGCCATCAGTGAGTCCCGGACGGAGAGCACAGATACGCAGTATTTT
TRBJ1-5 | NA | TRBV28 | few | CAGQRGGIEDQPQHF | TGCGCGGGTCAGAGGGGGGGGATTGAAGATCAGCCCCAGCATTTT
TRBJ2-5 | TRBD1 | TRBV7-3 | NA | CASSLGQGAVGEQYF | TGTGCCAGCAGCCTAGGACAGGGTGCCGTAGGAGAGCAGTACTTC
TRBJ2-1 | TRBD2 | TRBV27 | NA | CASSFSSGGNSYNEQFF | TGTGCCAGCAGCTTTTCTAGCGGGGGGAACTCCTACAATGAGCAGTTCTTC
TRBJ2-4 | NA | TRBV28 | few | CASSSPRTADENIQYF | TGTGCCAGCAGTTCCCCTAGGACGGCTGATGAAAACATTCAGTACTTC
TRBJ2-5 | NA | TRBV3-1 | few | CASSQDYSLKTQYF | TGTGCCAGCAGCCAAGATTACTCTCTGAAGACCCAGTACTTC
TRBJ2-1 | NA | TRBV9 | NA | CASSPSGFHNEQFF | TGTGCCAGCAGCCCCTCGGGGTTCCACAATGAGCAGTTCTTC
TRBJ2-2 | TRBD1 | TRBV6-2/TRBV6-3 | few | CASSRTGRIGGELFF | TGTGCCAGCAGTCGGACAGGGCGGATCGGCGGGGAGCTGTTTTTT
TRBJ1-2 | NA | TRBV6-5 | many | CASSFRGNGYTF | TGTGCCAGCAGCTTTCGGGGGAATGGCTACACCTTC